Described below is a single T cell receptor beta chain sequence and its context. Its antigen is still unknown. The PCR employed 60 Vbeta primers together with 13 Jbeta primers. Assay: immunoSEQ multiplex PCR; the TCRdb copy retains only in-frame clones and omits some. The sample carries approximately 77,000 clones, more than 75% recorded once. The sample comes from a study of cytomegalovirus exposure and HLA in healthy donors. Study-wide results and caveats: TRBV6-2, TRBV6-3 and some other V segments were unresolvable in 87-base-pair reads.

The CDR3 totals 17 residues. The chain has TRBV21-1 and TRBJ1-6; the table gives TRBD1 as D, unverified against the DNA. TRBV21-1 is a pseudogene segment. This clonotype was sampled from a male donor in good health and CMV-seropositive. Source material: PBMCs. CDR3: CASSSINREILSSPLHF. The CDR3 region has the DNA TGTGCCAGCAGCTCGATTAACAGGGAAATATTGAGTTCACCCCTCCACTTT.